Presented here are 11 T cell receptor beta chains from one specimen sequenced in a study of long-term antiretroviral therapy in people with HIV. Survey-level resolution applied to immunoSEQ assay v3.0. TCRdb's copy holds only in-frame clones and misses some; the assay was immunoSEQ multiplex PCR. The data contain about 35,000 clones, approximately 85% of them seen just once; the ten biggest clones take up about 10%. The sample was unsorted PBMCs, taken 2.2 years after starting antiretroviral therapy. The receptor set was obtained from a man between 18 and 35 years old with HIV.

The CDR3 coding sequence is TGTGCCAGCAGCTCGGGGGAGGGCTCCTACAATGAGCAGTTCTTC. It encodes CASSSGEGSYNEQFF. The chain carries TRBV5-5 and TRBJ2-1; 7 nucleotides align to TRBD2. V shed 3 bases and J 0 bases; nucleotides not matched to a gene: 3. The CDR3 totals 15 residues. In germline, CDR1 is SGHKS, CDR2 YYEKEE (reference sequence). The variable domain in full, with the rest retrieved from reference TRBV5-5 and TRBJ2-1, is DAGVTQSPTHLIKTRGQQVTLRCSPISGHKSVSWYQQVLGQGPQFIFQYYEKEERGRGNFPDRFSARQFPNYSSELNVNALLLGDSALYLCASSSGEGSYNEQFFGPGTRLTVL.

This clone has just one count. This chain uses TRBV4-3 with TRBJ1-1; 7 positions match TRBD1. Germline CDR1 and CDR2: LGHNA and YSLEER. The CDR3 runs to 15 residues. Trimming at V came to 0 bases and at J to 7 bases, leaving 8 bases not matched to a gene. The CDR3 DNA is TGCGCCAGCAGCCAAGATCTCTCAGGGGGGATTGAAGCTTTCTTT. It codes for CASSQDLSGGIEAFF.

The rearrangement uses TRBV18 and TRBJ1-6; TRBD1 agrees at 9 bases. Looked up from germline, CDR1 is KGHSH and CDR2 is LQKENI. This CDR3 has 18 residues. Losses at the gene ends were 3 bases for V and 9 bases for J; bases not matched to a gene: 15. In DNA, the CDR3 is TGTGCCAGCTCACCGGATTCCTTATGGGACAGGGAAACTTCACCCCTCCACTTT. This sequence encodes CASSPDSLWDRETSPLHF.

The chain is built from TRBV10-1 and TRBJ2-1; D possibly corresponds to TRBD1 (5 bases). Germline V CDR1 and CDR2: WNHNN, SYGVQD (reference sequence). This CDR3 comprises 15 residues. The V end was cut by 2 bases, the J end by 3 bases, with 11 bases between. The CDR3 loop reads CASSERQGDYNEQFF. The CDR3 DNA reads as TGCGCCAGCAGTGAGAGGCAGGGTGACTACAATGAGCAGTTCTTC.

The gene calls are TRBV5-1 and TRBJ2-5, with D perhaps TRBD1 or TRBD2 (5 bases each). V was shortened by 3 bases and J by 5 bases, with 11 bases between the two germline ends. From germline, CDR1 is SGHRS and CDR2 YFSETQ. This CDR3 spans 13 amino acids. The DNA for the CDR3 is TGCGCCAGCAGCTCCAGGGACCGGGAGACCCAGTACTTC. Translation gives CASSSRDRETQYF.

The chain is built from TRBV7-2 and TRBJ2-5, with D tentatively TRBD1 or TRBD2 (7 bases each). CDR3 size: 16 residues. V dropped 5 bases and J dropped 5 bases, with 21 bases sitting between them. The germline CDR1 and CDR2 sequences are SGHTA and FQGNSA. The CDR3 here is CASSPQGGGGGETQYF. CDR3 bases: TGTGCCAGCAGCCCCCAGGGGGGCGGGGGAGGTGAGACCCAGTACTTC. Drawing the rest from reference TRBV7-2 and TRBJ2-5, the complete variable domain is GAGVSQSPSNKVTEKGKDVELRCDPISGHTALYWYRQSLGQGLEFLIYFQGNSAPDKSGLPSDRFSAERTGGSVSTLTIQRTQQEDSAVYLCASSPQGGGGGETQYFGPGTRLLVL.

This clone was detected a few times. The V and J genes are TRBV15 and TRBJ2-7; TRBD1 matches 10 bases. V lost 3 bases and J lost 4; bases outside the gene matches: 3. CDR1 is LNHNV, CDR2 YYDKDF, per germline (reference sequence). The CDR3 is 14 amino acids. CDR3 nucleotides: TGTGCCACCAGCAGCAGACAGGGGGCTTACGAGCAGTACTTC. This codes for CATSSRQGAYEQYF.

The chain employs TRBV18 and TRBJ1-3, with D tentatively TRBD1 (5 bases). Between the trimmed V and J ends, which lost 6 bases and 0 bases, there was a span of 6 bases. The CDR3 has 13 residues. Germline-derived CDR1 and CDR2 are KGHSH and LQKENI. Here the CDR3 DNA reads TGTGCCAGCTCTAGGGGCTCTGGAAACACCATATATTTT. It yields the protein CASSRGSGNTIYF. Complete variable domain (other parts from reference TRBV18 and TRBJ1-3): NAGVMQNPRHLVRRRGQEARLRCSPMKGHSHVYWYRQLPEEGLKFMVYLQKENIIDESGMPKERFSAEFPKEGPSILRIQQVVRGDSAAYFCASSRGSGNTIYFGEGSWLTVV.

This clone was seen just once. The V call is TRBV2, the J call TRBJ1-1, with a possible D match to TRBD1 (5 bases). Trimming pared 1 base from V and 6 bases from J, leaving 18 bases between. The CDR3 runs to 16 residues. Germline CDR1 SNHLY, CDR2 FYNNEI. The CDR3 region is CASSEGGGLFNAEAFF. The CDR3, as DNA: TGTGCCAGCAGTGAAGGTGGGGGACTCTTTAACGCTGAAGCTTTCTTT.

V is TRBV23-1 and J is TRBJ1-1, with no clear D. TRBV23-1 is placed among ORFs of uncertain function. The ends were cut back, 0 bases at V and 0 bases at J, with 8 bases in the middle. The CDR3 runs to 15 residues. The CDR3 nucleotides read TGCGCCAGCAGTCAATCGAACAGCCTGAACACTGAAGCTTTCTTT. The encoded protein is CASSQSNSLNTEAFF.

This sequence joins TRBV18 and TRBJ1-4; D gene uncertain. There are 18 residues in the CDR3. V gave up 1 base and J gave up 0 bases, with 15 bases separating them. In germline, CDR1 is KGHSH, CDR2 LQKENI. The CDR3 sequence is CASSPRQGVRTTNEKLFF. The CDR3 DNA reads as TGTGCCAGCTCACCACGACAAGGAGTTAGGACAACTAATGAAAAACTGTTTTTT.